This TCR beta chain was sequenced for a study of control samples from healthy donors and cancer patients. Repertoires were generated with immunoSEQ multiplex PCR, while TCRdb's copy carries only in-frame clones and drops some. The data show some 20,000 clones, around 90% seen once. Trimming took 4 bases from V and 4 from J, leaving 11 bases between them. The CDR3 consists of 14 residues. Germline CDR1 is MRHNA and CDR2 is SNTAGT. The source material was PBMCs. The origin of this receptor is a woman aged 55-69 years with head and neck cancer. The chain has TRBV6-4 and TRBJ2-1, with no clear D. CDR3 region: CASSVSDDYNEQFF. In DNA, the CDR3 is TGTGCCAGCAGTGTAAGTGATGATTACAATGAGCAGTTCTTC.